What follows are 6 T cell receptor beta chains derived from one specimen sequenced in a study of blood T cell repertoires in COVID-19. Measured with immunoSEQ multiplex PCR; TCRdb has only the in-frame clones, and not every one. The sample carries hundreds of thousands of clones, roughly nine tenths recorded once. Sequenced material: PBMCs or T cells enriched from blood (not recorded which). These receptors all come from a woman aged 45-60 years in a cohort exposed to, infected with or recovered from COVID-19 (not recorded which).

The chain joins TRBV6-2 or TRBV6-3 to TRBJ1-1, with TRBD1 matching 7 bases. Germline V gene lookup returns CDR1 MNHEY and CDR2 SVGEGT. The trim removed 2 bases at V and 10 bases at J, leaving 4 bases unmatched. This CDR3 has 12 residues. DNA of the CDR3: TGTGCCAGCAGTTACAGGGGGCAGCGAGCTTTCTTT. Amino acids: CASSYRGQRAFF.

This chain joins TRBV10-3 and TRBJ1-3; D uncertain. Trimming cost V 0 bases and J 3 bases, with 9 bases left between them. Per the germline V gene, CDR1 is ENHRY and CDR2 is SYGVKD. The CDR3 is made up of 15 amino acids. This CDR3 reads CAISESGGFGNTIYF. Written as DNA, the CDR3 is TGTGCCATCAGTGAGTCAGGAGGGTTTGGAAACACCATATATTTT.

The chain carries TRBV29-1 and TRBJ2-3, with 8 bases identical to TRBD1. Germline CDR1 is SQVTM and CDR2 is ANQGSEA. The CDR3 contains 13 residues. V gave up 6 bases and J gave up 1 base; unmatched junction bases: 3. DNA for the CDR3: TGCAGCGTCGGACAGGGCGGCACAGATACGCAGTATTTT. Its protein product is CSVGQGGTDTQYF.

The chain is built from TRBV28 and TRBJ1-1; D ambiguous. This CDR3 region has 14 residues. V was shortened by 2 bases and J by 5 bases, with 12 bases between the two germline ends. Per germline, CDR1 MDHEN and CDR2 SYDVKM. The CDR3 region has the DNA TGTGCCAGCAGTTTAGTTACGGGGTGGACTGAAGCTTTCTTT. Translation gives CASSLVTGWTEAFF.

The chain combines TRBV2 with TRBJ2-7; possible D gene TRBD1, 6 bases. The V end lost 8 bases, the J end lost 4 bases, and 18 bases lay between the germline ends. CDR1 is SNHLY and CDR2 is FYNNEI in the germline V gene. The CDR3 totals 14 residues. For the CDR3, the DNA is TGTGCCAGCCTACAGGGAGCAACAGGTTACGAGCAGTACTTC. The encoded protein is CASLQGATGYEQYF.

V usage is TRBV6-2 or TRBV6-3 and J usage is TRBJ2-7; no firm D call. Trimming pared 5 bases from V and 2 bases from J, leaving 7 bases between. This CDR3 has 12 residues. Germline assignment: CDR1 MNHEY and CDR2 SVGEGT. The CDR3 here is CASSEMAYEQYF. The CDR3 DNA is TGTGCCAGCAGTGAGATGGCCTACGAGCAGTACTTC.